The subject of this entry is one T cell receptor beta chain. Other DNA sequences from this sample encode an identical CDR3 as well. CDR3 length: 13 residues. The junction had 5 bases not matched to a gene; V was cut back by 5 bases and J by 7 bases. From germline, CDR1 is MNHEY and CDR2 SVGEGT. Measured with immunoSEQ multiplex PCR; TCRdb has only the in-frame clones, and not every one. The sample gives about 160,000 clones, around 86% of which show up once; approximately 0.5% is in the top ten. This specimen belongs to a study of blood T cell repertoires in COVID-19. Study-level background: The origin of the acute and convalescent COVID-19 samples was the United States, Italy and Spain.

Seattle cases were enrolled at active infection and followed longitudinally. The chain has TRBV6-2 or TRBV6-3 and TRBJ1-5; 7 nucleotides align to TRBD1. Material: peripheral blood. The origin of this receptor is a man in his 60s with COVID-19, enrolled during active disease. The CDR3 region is CASSLQGRQPQHF. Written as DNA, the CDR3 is TGTGCCAGCAGTCTACAGGGGCGGCAGCCCCAGCATTTT.